This TCR beta chain came from a study of shared clonotypes between healthy human individuals. Study-wide context: Per donor, CD8 memory used one plate, CD8 naive used two, CD4 memory used three and CD4 naive used three.

Generated by immunoSEQ multiplex PCR, the TCRdb table keeps only in-frame clones and is missing some. The sample includes around 2.5 million clones, 93% of them seen just once. The CDR3 sequence is 14 residues long. The trim removed 5 bases at V and 5 bases at J, leaving 8 bases unmatched. The germline gives CDR1 SGHNT, CDR2 YYREEE (reference sequence). This clonotype originated in a man between 18 and 35 years old in good health. Some clones in this sample may be carry-over from other donors' samples. V gene TRBV5-4 combines with J gene TRBJ2-3, with 7 bases aligning to TRBD2. Sequenced material: naive CD4+ T cells from PBMCs. The sample's subset: CD45RA+ positively selected. CDR3 amino acids: CASRRGGGQDTQYF. In nucleotides, the CDR3 is TGTGCCAGCAGACGTGGGGGAGGGCAAGATACGCAGTATTTT.